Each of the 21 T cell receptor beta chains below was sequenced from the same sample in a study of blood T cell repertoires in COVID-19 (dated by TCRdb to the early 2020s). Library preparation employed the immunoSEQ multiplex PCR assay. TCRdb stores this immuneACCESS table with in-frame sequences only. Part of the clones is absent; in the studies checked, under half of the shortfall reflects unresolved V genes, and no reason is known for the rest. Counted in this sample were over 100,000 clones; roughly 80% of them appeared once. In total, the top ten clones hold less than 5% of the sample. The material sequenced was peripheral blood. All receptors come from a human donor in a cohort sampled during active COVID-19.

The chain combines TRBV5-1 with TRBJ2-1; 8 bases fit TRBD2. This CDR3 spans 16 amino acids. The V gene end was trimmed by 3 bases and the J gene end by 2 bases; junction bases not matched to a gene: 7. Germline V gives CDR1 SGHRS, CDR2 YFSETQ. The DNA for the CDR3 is TGCGCCAGCAGCTCTACCAGCGGGGGCCCCTACAATGAGCAGTTCTTC. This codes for CASSSTSGGPYNEQFF.

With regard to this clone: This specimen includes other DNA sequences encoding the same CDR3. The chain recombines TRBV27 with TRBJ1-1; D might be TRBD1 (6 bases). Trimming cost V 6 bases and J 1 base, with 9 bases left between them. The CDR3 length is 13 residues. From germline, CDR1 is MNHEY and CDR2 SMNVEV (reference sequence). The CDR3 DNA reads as TGTGCCAGCAGGACAGGAGAGAACACTGAAGCTTTCTTT. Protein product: CASRTGENTEAFF.

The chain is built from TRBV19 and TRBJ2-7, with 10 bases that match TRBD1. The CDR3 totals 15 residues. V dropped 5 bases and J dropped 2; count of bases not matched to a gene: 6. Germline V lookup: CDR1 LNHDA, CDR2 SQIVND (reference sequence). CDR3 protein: CASSAGTGVPYEQYF. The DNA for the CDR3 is TGTGCCAGTAGTGCCGGGACAGGGGTCCCCTACGAGCAGTACTTC. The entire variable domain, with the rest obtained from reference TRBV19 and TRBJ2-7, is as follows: DGGITQSPKYLFRKEGQNVTLSCEQNLNHDAMYWYRQDPGQGLRLIYYSQIVNDFQKGDIAEGYSVSREKKESFPLTVTSAQKNPTAFYLCASSAGTGVPYEQYFGPGTRLTVT.

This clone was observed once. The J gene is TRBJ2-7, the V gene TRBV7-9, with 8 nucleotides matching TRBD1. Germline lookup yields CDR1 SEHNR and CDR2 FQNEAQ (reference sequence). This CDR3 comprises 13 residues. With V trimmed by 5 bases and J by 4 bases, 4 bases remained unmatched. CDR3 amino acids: CASSVWDRYEQYF. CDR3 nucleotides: TGTGCCAGCAGCGTTTGGGACAGGTACGAGCAGTACTTC.

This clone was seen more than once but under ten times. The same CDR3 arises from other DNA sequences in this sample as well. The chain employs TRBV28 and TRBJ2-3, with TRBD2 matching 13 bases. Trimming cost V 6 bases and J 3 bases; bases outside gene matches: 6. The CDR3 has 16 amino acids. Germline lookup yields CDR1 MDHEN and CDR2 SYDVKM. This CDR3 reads CASSSLAGGRTDTQYF. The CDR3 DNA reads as TGTGCCAGCAGCTCACTAGCGGGGGGGCGGACAGATACGCAGTATTTT.

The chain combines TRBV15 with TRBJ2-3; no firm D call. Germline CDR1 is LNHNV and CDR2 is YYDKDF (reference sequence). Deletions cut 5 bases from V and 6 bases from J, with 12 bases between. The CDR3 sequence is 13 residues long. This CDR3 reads CATSPRWLDTQYF. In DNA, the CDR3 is TGTGCCACCAGCCCACGGTGGTTGGATACGCAGTATTTT. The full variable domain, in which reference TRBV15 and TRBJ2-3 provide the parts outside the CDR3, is DAMVIQNPRYQVTQFGKPVTLSCSQTLNHNVMYWYQQKSSQAPKLLFHYYDKDFNNEADTPDNFQSRRPNTSFCFLDIRSPGLGDTAMYLCATSPRWLDTQYFGPGTRLTVL.

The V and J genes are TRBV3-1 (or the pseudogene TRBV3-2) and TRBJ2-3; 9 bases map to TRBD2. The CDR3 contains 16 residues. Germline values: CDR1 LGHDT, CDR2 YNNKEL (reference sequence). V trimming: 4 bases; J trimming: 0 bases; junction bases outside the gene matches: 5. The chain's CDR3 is CASSPSSGVSTDTQYF. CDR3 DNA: TGTGCCAGCAGCCCGTCTAGCGGGGTGAGCACAGATACGCAGTATTTT.

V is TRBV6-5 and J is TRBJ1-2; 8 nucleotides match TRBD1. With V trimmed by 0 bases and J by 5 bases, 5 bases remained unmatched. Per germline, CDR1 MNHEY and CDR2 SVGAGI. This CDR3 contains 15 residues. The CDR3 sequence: CASSYSGTGDYGYTF. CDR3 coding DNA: TGTGCCAGCAGTTACTCCGGGACAGGAGATTATGGCTACACCTTC.

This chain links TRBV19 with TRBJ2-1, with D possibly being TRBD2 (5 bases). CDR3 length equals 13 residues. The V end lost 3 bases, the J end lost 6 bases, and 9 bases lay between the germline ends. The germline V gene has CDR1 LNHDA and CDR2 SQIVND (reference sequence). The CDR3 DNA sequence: TGTGCCAGTAGTATTTCGGGGATCAATGAGCAGTTCTTC. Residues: CASSISGINEQFF.

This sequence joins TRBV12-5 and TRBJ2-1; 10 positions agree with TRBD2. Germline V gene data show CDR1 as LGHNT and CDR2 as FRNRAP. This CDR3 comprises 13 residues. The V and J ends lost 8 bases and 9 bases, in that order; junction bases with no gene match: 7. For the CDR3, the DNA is TGTGCTAGTTTTCAGCGGGGGGGCGGTGAGCAGTTCTTC. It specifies CASFQRGGGEQFF.

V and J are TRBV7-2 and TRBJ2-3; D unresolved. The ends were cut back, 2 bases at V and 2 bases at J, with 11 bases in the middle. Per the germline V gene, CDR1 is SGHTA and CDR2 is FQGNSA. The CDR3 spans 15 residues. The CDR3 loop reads CASSLISGYTDTQYF. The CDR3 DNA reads TGTGCCAGCAGCTTAATTTCCGGGTACACAGATACGCAGTATTTT.

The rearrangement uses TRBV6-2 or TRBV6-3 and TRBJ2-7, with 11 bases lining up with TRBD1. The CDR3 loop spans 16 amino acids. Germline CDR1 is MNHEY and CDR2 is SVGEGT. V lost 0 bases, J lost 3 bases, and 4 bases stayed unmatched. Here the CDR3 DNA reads TGTGCCAGCAGTTACTCCCCGGGACAGGGGGACTACGAGCAGTACTTC. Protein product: CASSYSPGQGDYEQYF.

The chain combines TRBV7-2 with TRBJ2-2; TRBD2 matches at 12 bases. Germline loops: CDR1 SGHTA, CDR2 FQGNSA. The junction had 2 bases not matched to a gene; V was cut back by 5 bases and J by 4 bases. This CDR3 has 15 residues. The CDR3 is CASSPSGGATGELFF. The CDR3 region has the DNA TGTGCCAGCAGCCCTAGCGGGGGGGCCACCGGGGAGCTGTTTTTT.

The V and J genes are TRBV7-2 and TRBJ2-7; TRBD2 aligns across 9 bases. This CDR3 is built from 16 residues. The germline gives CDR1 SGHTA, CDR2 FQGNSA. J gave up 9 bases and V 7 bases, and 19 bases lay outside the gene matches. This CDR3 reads CASTPPGRGGWGAQYF. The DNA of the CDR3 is TGTGCCAGCACCCCGCCCGGGCGGGGGGGGTGGGGAGCGCAGTACTTC. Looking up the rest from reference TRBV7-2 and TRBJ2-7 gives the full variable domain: GAGVSQSPSNKVTEKGKDVELRCDPISGHTALYWYRQSLGQGLEFLIYFQGNSAPDKSGLPSDRFSAERTGGSVSTLTIQRTQQEDSAVYLCASTPPGRGGWGAQYFGPGTRLTVT.

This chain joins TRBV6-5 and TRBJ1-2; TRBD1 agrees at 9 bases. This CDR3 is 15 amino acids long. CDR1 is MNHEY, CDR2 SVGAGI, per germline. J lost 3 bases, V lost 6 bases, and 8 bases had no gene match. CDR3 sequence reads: CASRDRGGKDYGYTF. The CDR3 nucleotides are TGTGCCAGCAGGGACAGGGGAGGAAAGGACTATGGCTACACCTTC.

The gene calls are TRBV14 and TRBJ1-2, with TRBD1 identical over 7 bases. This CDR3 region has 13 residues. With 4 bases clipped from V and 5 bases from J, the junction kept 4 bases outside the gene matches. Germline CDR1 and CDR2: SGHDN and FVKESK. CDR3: CASSPGTEYGYTF. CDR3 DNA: TGTGCCAGCAGCCCCGGGACAGAGTATGGCTACACCTTC.

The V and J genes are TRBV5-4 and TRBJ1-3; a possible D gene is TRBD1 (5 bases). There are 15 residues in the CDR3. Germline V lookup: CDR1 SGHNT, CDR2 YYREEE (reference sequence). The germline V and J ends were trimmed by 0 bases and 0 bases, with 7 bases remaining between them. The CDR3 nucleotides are TGTGCCAGCAGCTTGGACAGGTACTCTGGAAACACCATATATTTT. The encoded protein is CASSLDRYSGNTIYF.

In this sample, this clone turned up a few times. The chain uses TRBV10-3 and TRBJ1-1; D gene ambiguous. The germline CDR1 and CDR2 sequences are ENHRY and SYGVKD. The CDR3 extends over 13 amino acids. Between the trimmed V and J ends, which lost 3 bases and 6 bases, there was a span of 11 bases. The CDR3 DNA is TGTGCCATCAGTGATAGCGCTTTCGCTGAAGCTTTCTTT. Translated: CAISDSAFAEAFF.

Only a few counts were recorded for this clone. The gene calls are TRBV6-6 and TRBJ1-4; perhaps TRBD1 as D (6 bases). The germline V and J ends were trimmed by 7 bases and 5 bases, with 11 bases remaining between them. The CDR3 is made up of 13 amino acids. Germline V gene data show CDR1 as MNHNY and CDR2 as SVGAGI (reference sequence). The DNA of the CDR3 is TGTGCCAGCATGGACAGCGACAATGAAAAACTGTTTTTT. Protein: CASMDSDNEKLFF.

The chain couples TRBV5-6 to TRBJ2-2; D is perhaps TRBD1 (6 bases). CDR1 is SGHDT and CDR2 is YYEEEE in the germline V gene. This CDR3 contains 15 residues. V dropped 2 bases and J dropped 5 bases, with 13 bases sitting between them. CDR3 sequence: CASSFRQELTGELFF. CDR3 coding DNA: TGTGCCAGCAGCTTTAGACAGGAGCTTACCGGGGAGCTGTTTTTT.

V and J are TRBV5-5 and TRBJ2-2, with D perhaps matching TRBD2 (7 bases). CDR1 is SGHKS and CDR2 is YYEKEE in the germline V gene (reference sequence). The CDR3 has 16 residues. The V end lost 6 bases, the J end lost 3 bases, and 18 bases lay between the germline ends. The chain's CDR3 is CASTLGGAMYTGELFF. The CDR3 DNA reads TGTGCCAGCACCCTGGGGGGGGCCATGTACACCGGGGAGCTGTTTTTT.